The text below deals with one TCR beta chain. What it binds is not known. This record comes from a study of T cell therapy after organ transplantation. The overall study: Up to 6 doses were given at 2-week intervals. Responders numbered eight and nonresponders two among some ten patients. 20 to 29 weeks after therapy completion, long-term post-therapy blood was collected.

The protocol was immunoSEQ multiplex PCR, while the TCRdb copy is restricted to in-frame clones and leaves out a portion. The table has over 20,000 clones, roughly 89% seen once. Time point noted: 20-29 weeks after completion of therapy. General observations from the study: Pretherapy CD8 clonality inversely correlated with its fold change after therapy.

This receptor was identified in a human patient who had received a solid organ transplant and had CMV disease. Part of the T cells may come from the graft donor. Specimen: CD8+ T cells from blood, collected after autologous CMV-specific T cell therapy.

CDR3 region: CASSQALRDNEQFF. CDR3 nucleotides: TGCGCCAGCAGCCAAGCTCTCCGGGACAATGAGCAGTTCTTC. V and J are TRBV4-1 and TRBJ2-1; D call uncertain. CDR1 is MGHRA, CDR2 YSYEKL, per germline. The CDR3 consists of 14 residues. Trimming removed 1 base at V and 5 bases at J, with 9 bases between.